Listed here are 27 T cell receptor beta chains from one sample, sequenced in a study of cytomegalovirus exposure and HLA in healthy donors (dated by TCRdb to about 2017). Library generation was performed with the immunoSEQ multiplex PCR assay. A mixture of 60 forward primers for TCR Vbeta segments and 13 reverse primers for TCR Jbeta segments was used in the multiplex PCR. Here the immuneACCESS table is served through TCRdb, limited to in-frame sequences with V and J called. Missing clones are a known gap in these copies; in checked studies unresolved V genes cover under half, and the rest lacks a known reason. Across this sample there are around 300,000 clones, with about four fifths seen only once. The biggest ten clones account for about 2% of the sample. The sequencing sample was made of PBMCs. The receptors derive from a woman in her thirties or forties in good health and CMV-seropositive.

This chain links TRBV28 with TRBJ2-7; D may be TRBD1 (5 bases). Germline lookup yields CDR1 MDHEN and CDR2 SYDVKM. The CDR3 spans 11 residues. Trimming pared 4 bases from V and 7 bases from J, leaving 8 bases between. CDR3 in DNA: TGTGCCAGCAGTTGGGGCAGGGAGCAGTACTTC. Residues: CASSWGREQYF.

This chain uses TRBV2 with TRBJ2-5, with 11 nucleotides matching TRBD2. V gave up 0 bases and J gave up 1 base; unmatched junction bases: 1. Germline assignment: CDR1 SNHLY and CDR2 FYNNEI. There are 16 residues in the CDR3. CDR3 coding DNA: TGTGCCAGCAGTGAAGCGCTAGCGGGAGGCCAAGAGACCCAGTACTTC. Translated: CASSEALAGGQETQYF.

This clone is a singleton in its sample. The V gene is TRBV29-1, the J gene TRBJ2-4; D is ambiguous. CDR3 length equals 15 residues. Germline V lookup: CDR1 SQVTM, CDR2 ANQGSEA. V shed 4 bases and J shed 0 bases, with 13 bases lying between them. Written as DNA, the CDR3 is TGCAGCGTTGTAACCTCTACTATAGCCAAAAACATTCAGTACTTC. This translates into CSVVTSTIAKNIQYF.

This clone was counted a single time. V is TRBV28 and J is TRBJ2-1; 9 nucleotides agree with TRBD2. V shed 3 bases, J shed 7 bases, and the junction held 1 base outside the gene matches. Germline V lookup: CDR1 MDHEN, CDR2 SYDVKM. The CDR3 is 13 amino acids. The CDR3 region has the DNA TGTGCCAGCAGTTTCAGCGGGAGGAATGAGCAGTTCTTC. Residues: CASSFSGRNEQFF. The full variable domain, its missing parts supplied by reference TRBV28 and TRBJ2-1, is DVKVTQSSRYLVKRTGEKVFLECVQDMDHENMFWYRQDPGLGLRLIYFSYDVKMKEKGDIPEGYSVSREKKERFSLILESASTNQTSMYLCASSFSGRNEQFFGPGTRLTVL.

The chain joins TRBV7-9 to TRBJ2-1; 10 bases match TRBD2. Germline values: CDR1 SEHNR, CDR2 FQNEAQ (reference sequence). This CDR3 contains 15 residues. The trim removed 1 base at V and 7 bases at J, leaving 4 bases unmatched. The CDR3 spells CASSLGLAGVNEQFF. DNA for the CDR3: TGTGCCAGCAGCTTAGGGCTAGCGGGAGTTAATGAGCAGTTCTTC.

The chain couples TRBV11-2 to TRBJ2-3, with 13 bases fitting TRBD2. CDR3 length: 15 amino acids. Per the germline V gene, CDR1 is SGHAT and CDR2 is FQNNGV. The V gene end was trimmed by 1 base and the J gene end by 9 bases; junction bases not matched to a gene: 4. The DNA of the CDR3 is TGTGCCAGCAGCTTAGTCGGACTAGCGGGAGAGACGCAGTATTTT. Amino acid sequence: CASSLVGLAGETQYF.

The J gene is TRBJ2-1, the V gene TRBV30; D may be TRBD2 (5 bases). The length of the CDR3 is 12 residues. Germline-derived CDR1 and CDR2 are GTSNPN and SVGIG (reference sequence). This CDR3 reads CSLGPGINEQFF. The CDR3 DNA reads as TGTTCACTAGGGCCGGGGATCAATGAGCAGTTCTTC.

This clone was picked up one time. The V gene is TRBV5-4, the J gene TRBJ1-3, with a weak D call TRBD1 (6 bases). Germline CDR1 reads SGHNT; CDR2 reads YYREEE (reference sequence). The CDR3 runs to 16 residues. Trimming stripped 3 bases from V and 0 bases from J, with 13 bases between. Written as DNA, the CDR3 is TGTGCCAGCAGCTGGGGACAAGAACTCTCTGGAAACACCATATATTTT. This codes for CASSWGQELSGNTIYF.

This clone was found a few times. A read error may account for a junction end that differs from germline. J is TRBJ1-1 and V is TRBV7-9, with a possible D match to TRBD1 (5 bases). CDR1 is SEHNR, CDR2 FQNEAQ, per germline (reference sequence). The CDR3 consists of 18 residues. CDR3 DNA sequence: TGTTCCAGCAGCTTAGATCGCAGGGCTCGAACTTCGAACACTGAAGCTTTCTTT. Translated, it gives CSSSLDRRARTSNTEAFF.

The chain uses TRBV29-1 and TRBJ1-1; 8 bases line up with TRBD1. The CDR3 spans 13 residues. The germline gives CDR1 SQVTM, CDR2 ANQGSEA. The V and J ends lost 6 bases and 3 bases, in that order; junction bases with no gene match: 6. CDR3 DNA: TGCAGCGTGTCCCAGGGGGCCCACACTGAAGCTTTCTTT. The encoded protein is CSVSQGAHTEAFF. The whole variable domain, remainder taken from reference TRBV29-1 and TRBJ1-1, is SAVISQKPSRDICQRGTSLTIQCQVDSQVTMMFWYRQQPGQSLTLIATANQGSEATYESGFVIDKFPISRPNLTFSTLTVSNMSPEDSSIYLCSVSQGAHTEAFFGQGTRLTVV.

The rearrangement uses TRBV4-3 and TRBJ2-5, with TRBD2 identical over 11 bases. Germline loops: CDR1 LGHNA, CDR2 YSLEER. This CDR3 comprises 18 residues. J lost 2 bases, V lost 0 bases, and 8 bases had no gene match. The CDR3 DNA reads as TGCGCCAGCAGCCAAGAGGGATTCGGGACTAGCGGTCAAGAGACCCAGTACTTC. Protein: CASSQEGFGTSGQETQYF.

V and J are TRBV28 and TRBJ2-7; D gene unclear. This CDR3 comprises 13 residues. V gave up 5 bases and J gave up 7 bases, with 15 bases separating them. Germline-derived CDR1 and CDR2 are MDHEN and SYDVKM. The CDR3 is CASSPHFLEEQYF. The DNA for the CDR3 is TGTGCCAGCAGTCCACACTTTCTAGAAGAGCAGTACTTC.

The chain uses TRBV2 and TRBJ2-7; D may be TRBD1 (6 bases). The germline V gene has CDR1 SNHLY and CDR2 FYNNEI. With 3 bases removed from V and 0 bases from J, the gap between germline ends came to 12 bases. CDR3 length: 15 residues. The CDR3 region is CASSDGGRSSYEQYF. The DNA of the CDR3 is TGTGCCAGCAGTGATGGGGGCAGAAGCTCCTACGAGCAGTACTTC.

CDR3 protein: CASSEGTRGTQYF. As DNA, the CDR3 is TGTGCCAGCAGTGAAGGGACTAGAGGTACCCAGTACTTC. V gene TRBV2 combines with J gene TRBJ2-5, with TRBD2 matching 7 bases. Germline assignment: CDR1 SNHLY and CDR2 FYNNEI. V shed 1 base, J shed 8 bases, and the junction held 4 bases outside the gene matches. The CDR3 runs 13 residues.

This clone has only one observation. V and J are TRBV28 and TRBJ2-7; possibly TRBD2 for D (6 bases). Per germline, CDR1 MDHEN and CDR2 SYDVKM. The CDR3 totals 15 residues. V gave up 2 bases and J gave up 3 bases, with 14 bases separating them. CDR3 DNA sequence: TGTGCCAGCAGTTTAGACTCAAGGAGGGGCTACGAGCAGTACTTC. Protein sequence: CASSLDSRRGYEQYF.

This clone appeared once. The rearrangement uses TRBV10-3 and TRBJ2-3, with D possibly matching TRBD2 (5 bases). Germline V gives CDR1 ENHRY, CDR2 SYGVKD. CDR3 length: 11 residues. The CDR3 bases are TGTGCTTCGGGAAGCACAGATACGCAGTATTTT. Its protein product is CASGSTDTQYF.

The chain links TRBV10-3 to TRBJ1-5, with TRBD1 identical over 9 bases. The trim removed 5 bases at V and 6 bases at J, leaving 5 bases unmatched. Germline CDR1 is ENHRY and CDR2 is SYGVKD. This CDR3 is 14 amino acids long. The CDR3 region has the DNA TGTGCCATCAGTAGGGACAGGGAAGGTCAGCCCCAGCATTTT. Translation gives CAISRDREGQPQHF.

V gene TRBV10-3 combines with J gene TRBJ2-2; TRBD2 agrees at 9 bases. The trim removed 11 bases at V and 3 bases at J, leaving 1 base unmatched. The CDR3 has 12 residues. From germline, CDR1 is ENHRY and CDR2 SYGVKD. The CDR3 DNA follows: TGTGCCGGCGGGAGGGACACCGGGGAGCTGTTTTTT. It translates to CAGGRDTGELFF.

This chain connects TRBV28 to TRBJ2-7, with 7 positions matching TRBD1. J was trimmed by 5 bases and V by 5 bases; bases with no gene match: 9. This CDR3 spans 14 amino acids. The germline CDR1 and CDR2 sequences are MDHEN and SYDVKM. The CDR3 region has the DNA TGTGCCAGCAGTCCAGGGGGAACCTTAAACGAGCAGTACTTC. Residues: CASSPGGTLNEQYF. Looking up the rest from reference TRBV28 and TRBJ2-7 gives the full variable domain: DVKVTQSSRYLVKRTGEKVFLECVQDMDHENMFWYRQDPGLGLRLIYFSYDVKMKEKGDIPEGYSVSREKKERFSLILESASTNQTSMYLCASSPGGTLNEQYFGPGTRLTVT.

The rearrangement joins TRBV27 to TRBJ2-1; 11 bases line up with TRBD2. Germline V CDR1 and CDR2: MNHEY, SMNVEV (reference sequence). The V gene end was trimmed by 6 bases and the J gene end by 2 bases; junction bases not matched to a gene: 9. The CDR3 has 17 amino acids. This chain's CDR3 is CASSPRTSGLTYNEQFF. In nucleotides, the CDR3 is TGTGCCAGCAGCCCGAGGACTAGCGGGTTAACCTACAATGAGCAGTTCTTC.

This chain uses TRBV28 with TRBJ1-2; weak D call: TRBD1 (6 bases). Deletions cut 3 bases from V and 0 bases from J, with 14 bases between. The CDR3 spans 16 residues. Looked up from germline, CDR1 is MDHEN and CDR2 is SYDVKM. CDR3 in amino acids: CASSFPDSISNYGYTF. The CDR3 region has the DNA TGTGCCAGCAGTTTCCCGGACAGTATTTCTAACTATGGCTACACCTTC.

This chain uses TRBV5-6 with TRBJ2-5; D is ambiguous. Trimming took off 1 base at V and 4 bases at J, with 11 bases between the two ends. CDR1 SGHDT and CDR2 YYEEEE come from the germline V gene. The length of the CDR3 is 14 residues. The CDR3 region is CASSLTRSGETQYF. The CDR3, as DNA: TGTGCCAGCAGCTTGACGAGATCTGGAGAGACCCAGTACTTC.

J is TRBJ2-3 and V is TRBV29-1; D is possibly TRBD2 (5 bases). V gave up 5 bases and J gave up 2 bases, with 11 bases separating them. The V gene's germline CDR1 is SQVTM and CDR2 ANQGSEA. CDR3 length equals 13 residues. The CDR3 is CSVLGGDTDTQYF. CDR3 DNA sequence: TGCAGCGTTCTAGGAGGAGACACAGATACGCAGTATTTT.

The chain has TRBV11-3 and TRBJ2-1; D perhaps matches TRBD2 (6 bases). The CDR3 is made up of 14 amino acids. The germline V gene encodes CDR1 SGHNT and CDR2 YENEEA. V was trimmed by 2 bases and J by 8 bases, leaving 13 bases between them. CDR3 protein: CASSLLSSGDEQFF. CDR3 coding DNA: TGTGCCAGCAGCTTATTATCCTCGGGGGATGAGCAGTTCTTC.

This chain uses TRBV7-8 with TRBJ2-7; D gene ambiguous. There are 14 residues in the CDR3. Germline V lookup: CDR1 SGHVS, CDR2 FQNEAQ. The V and J ends lost 5 bases and 3 bases respectively, with 14 bases between them. As DNA, the CDR3 is TGTGCCAGCAGCCCCATAAGCTTAAACTACGAGCAGTACTTC. Amino acid sequence: CASSPISLNYEQYF.

About this clone: One junction end does not reproduce the germline sequence, and a read error may be involved. V and J are TRBV7-9 and TRBJ2-5; tentative D call: TRBD2 (5 bases). CDR1 SEHNR and CDR2 FQNEAQ come from the germline V gene (reference sequence). This CDR3 has 15 amino acids. CDR3 region: CSSSQAGIAWETQYF. The CDR3 DNA is TGTTCCAGCAGCCAGGCCGGGATCGCTTGGGAGACCCAGTACTTC.

This sequence joins TRBV19 and TRBJ2-2, with TRBD1 matching over 7 bases. V lost 7 bases, J lost 7 bases, and 15 bases stayed unmatched. The CDR3 totals 16 residues. Germline lookup yields CDR1 LNHDA and CDR2 SQIVND (reference sequence). The CDR3 reads CASIDRANRGNGELFF. CDR3 nucleotides: TGTGCCAGTATCGACAGGGCCAACAGGGGCAACGGGGAGCTGTTTTTT.